This T cell receptor (beta chain) was identified during a study of blood T cell repertoires in COVID-19. The junction had 5 bases not matched to a gene; V was cut back by 4 bases and J by 2 bases. The CDR3 consists of 16 residues. Germline V CDR1 and CDR2: SEHNR, FQNEAQ (reference sequence). Repertoires were generated with immunoSEQ multiplex PCR, while TCRdb's copy carries only in-frame clones and drops some. Of under 200,000 clones in the sample, about 81% are singletons; the top ten hold around 14%. This receptor was identified in a man younger than 45 with active or convalescent COVID-19. The sequencing input was peripheral blood. The chain links TRBV7-9 to TRBJ1-5, with 10 bases identical to TRBD1. This chain's CDR3 is CASSSAGTGGNQPQHF. CDR3 DNA sequence: TGTGCCAGCAGCTCCGCCGGGACAGGGGGCAATCAGCCCCAGCATTTT.